This is a list of T cell receptor beta chains from one sample in a study of shared clonotypes between healthy human individuals. Sequenced by immunoSEQ multiplex PCR; TCRdb stores in-frame clones only, minus some. The table has about 590,000 clones, around 95% seen once. The sequenced material came from naive CD8+ T cells sorted from blood. These receptor sequences come from a young woman in good health. Both conserved end residues are part of each CDR3. Expanded clones are given a class, and other clones once, few, many or no size at all.

v_gene	abundance	j_gene	CDR3aa
TRBV11-2	NA	TRBJ1-2	CASAGQGVWYGYTF
TRBV5-1	NA	TRBJ2-3	CASSLDQREYRNTQYF
TRBV7-6	NA	TRBJ2-1	CASSLLNREQFF
TRBV10-3	NA	TRBJ2-5	CAISRDSPIFQETQYF
TRBV15	NA	TRBJ1-5	CATSRVGGSNQPQHF
TRBV19	few	TRBJ2-7	CASSIGVGTGAYEQYF
TRBV4-1	NA	TRBJ2-3	CASSQDKFGGAGTDTQYF
TRBV7-9	few	TRBJ2-1	CASSTSLNEQFF
TRBV4-1	NA	TRBJ2-7	CASSQQAGGFYEQYF
TRBV2	NA	TRBJ2-5	CASSLTSGRTETQYF
TRBV7-3	NA	TRBJ2-3	CASSPLAGGPRDTQYF
TRBV30	NA	NA	CAWVARGEVTYEQYF
TRBV6-1	NA	TRBJ2-5	CASSDHTSGRAGETQYF
TRBV9	NA	TRBJ2-1	CASEGNDNEQFF
TRBV19	NA	TRBJ2-7	CASSIGAPGLYEQYF
TRBV5-6	NA	TRBJ1-1	CASSFGTANTEAFF
TRBV11-2	NA	TRBJ2-5	CASSSGQETQYF
TRBV23-1	NA	TRBJ1-5	CASSQITGLRQPQHF
TRBV4-1	NA	TRBJ2-1	CASSPGLDSPYNEQFF
TRBV14	NA	TRBJ2-7	CASSPIVDEQYF
TRBV20-1	once	TRBJ1-2	CSGIQNYGYTF
TRBV2	NA	TRBJ2-1	CASRGASGSVINEQFF
TRBV7-8	NA	TRBJ1-2	CASSLAGTVVYGYTF
TRBV29-1	NA	TRBJ2-5	CSVTVGTQYF
TRBV10-3	NA	TRBJ1-4	CAISESDRFSGKLFF
TRBV2	NA	TRBJ1-1	CAVLDANTEAFF
TRBV6-5	NA	TRBJ1-5	CASSYGTNQPQHF
TRBV5-1	NA	TRBJ2-7	CASSPPSHEQYF
TRBV27	NA	TRBJ2-1	CASSPGLAANNEQFF
TRBV9	once	TRBJ2-2	CASTTGVTGELFF
TRBV29-1	NA	NA	CSGGQGVAYEQYF
TRBV9	NA	TRBJ1-2	CASSGGGSGYTF
TRBV10-3	NA	TRBJ2-1	CAISVQAGPKNEQFF
TRBV28	NA	TRBJ1-1	CASKEGEAFF
TRBV5-1	NA	TRBJ2-5	CASSLWLLGTQYF
TRBV5-1	NA	TRBJ2-3	CASSLKGLAYGDTQYF
TRBV2	NA	TRBJ1-3	CASSRPPPGNTIYF
TRBV5-4	NA	TRBJ2-7	CASSLIGTSNEQYF
TRBV6-5	NA	TRBJ1-2	CASSVGQEGLYGYTF